This T cell receptor (beta chain) was identified during a study of OX40 agonist ivuxolimab in advanced cancers. The wider study: Given to patients was ivuxolimab, an agonistic anti-OX40 (CD134) antibody. At 82.7% male, the cohort had a mean age of about 55 years, ranging from about 23 to 79.

Cycle 7 day 1, cycle 4 day 1, and baseline were the timepoints at which blood was sampled. V was pared by 4 bases and J by 5 bases, with 6 bases between. Germline values: CDR1 GTSNPN, CDR2 SVGIG (reference sequence). This CDR3 spans 11 amino acids. The protocol was immunoSEQ multiplex PCR, while the TCRdb copy is restricted to in-frame clones and leaves out a portion. The sample has thousands of clones, roughly 80% seen once. This specimen was CD4+ or CD8+ T cells sorted from blood, taken in a trial of the OX40 agonist ivuxolimab. The rearrangement joins TRBV30 to TRBJ2-1, with unresolved D. The source is an adult with an advanced solid tumor such as melanoma, head and neck, liver or kidney cancer. DNA for the CDR3: TGTGCCTGGAAGTCGGACAATGAGCAGTTCTTC. It is translated as CAWKSDNEQFF.